This TCR beta chain was sequenced in a study of blood T cells in healthy people across ages (dated by TCRdb to 2015 to 2017). About the study as a whole: In model experiments, template switching captured about one uniquely barcoded TCR beta cDNA molecule for every two T cells. Age-related changes in TCR beta repertoire diversity were measured in the study by deep sequencing normalized with unique cDNA molecular identifiers. The study analyzed two additional independent replicas of 1 million unique cDNA reads from the same blood draw for two donors, one aged 18 to 30 and one aged 80 or older. To avoid experimental bias, donors of different ages were spread randomly across the sequencing lanes. Four age groups were formed from the donors: young (average approximately 15 years), middle-aged (approximately 39), aged (around 68) and long-lived (around 80).

There are 13 amino acids in the CDR3, from cysteine to phenylalanine inclusive. Just CDR3 DNA is preserved here, 39 bases in frame from base 1. Reading the germline V gene gives CDR1 ENHRY and CDR2 SYGVKD. After removal of 11 bases from V and 4 bases from J, the junction retains 7 bases not matched to a gene. The library relied on 5' RACE. The sequencer was an Illumina HiSeq 2500. A second roughly 6 to 12 cycle PCR used a sample-barcoded 5' primer and a J-beta primer mix. Each TCR beta cDNA molecule received a unique molecular identifier from a template-switch 5' adaptor carrying 12 random nucleotides. Each sample yielded at least 3 million CDR3-containing paired-end reads. First-strand cDNA was synthesized from all RNA with the Mint cDNA synthesis kit, primed by a TRBC-specific oligonucleotide. Following uracil-DNA glycosylase treatment, all cDNA underwent a first 18-cycle PCR with the universal primers M1SS and BC2_uni_R. In the authors' own workflow: For normalization, 1 million high-quality reads were randomly selected from each sample, with every read carrying a distinct molecular identifier. Instead of being binned into consensus sequences, reads that shared molecular identifiers were thrown out. MiTCR, run with a Q25 quality threshold and the strictest error-elimination algorithm, handled CDR3 identification, clonotype clustering and error correction. A nonparametric unseen species model with Euler transformation was used to estimate lower-bound total TCR beta diversity. TCRdb redid the processing of the public reads, applying fastp at Q25 and MiXCR, and retained in-frame beta chains. Records with the same CDR3 protein are collapsed into one entry carrying the most frequent genes and DNA. The V and J calls here are based on TCRdb, not the publication. For this sample there are approximately 800,000 distinct CDR3 sequences; roughly 50% appear just once. The ten biggest clones cover roughly 37% of the sample.

With regard to this clonotype: Its antigen is still unknown. Base qualities are not at hand, and no much larger clone is one base apart.

Points the paper makes about the study in general: As age increased, observed TCR beta diversity per million T cells dropped in a roughly linear way, and a significant reduction was already evident by age 40. The CMV infection status of donors was not known, potentially confounding age-related changes in expanded clonotypes. Observed TCR beta diversity correlated strongly with the percentage of naive T cells measured by flow cytometry. Total diversity estimates from one million sequenced T cells were considered lower bounds and underestimates. Bulk unsorted PBMC profiling prevented conclusive comparison of naive and antigen-experienced compartments. The long-lived group showed more naive CD4+ T cells, fewer expanded clones and increased TCR diversity than the aged group, suggesting age selection.

The donors were roughly 38 Caucasian individuals from Russia, aged roughly 6 to 100 years, who were systemically healthy. Each donor gave approximately 9.3 milliliters of peripheral blood, collected into EDTA-treated Vacutainer tubes. PBMCs were isolated by Ficoll-Paque density-gradient centrifugation, with at least 6.5 million obtained per sample. Trizol reagent was used to extract total RNA from the PBMCs, yielding at least 5.5 micrograms per sample. The percentages of naive CD45RAhigh/CD27high T cells were determined by flow cytometry on a PBMC aliquot from every donor. The clonotype was recovered from a man aged 80 or over in good health. The material sequenced was blood. The chain links TRBV10-3 with TRBJ2-3; TRBD2 lines up with 9 middle nucleotides. The DNA sequence is as follows: TGTGCCGTAAATAGCGGGAGACCAGATACGCAGTATTTT. It translates to CAVNSGRPDTQYF.